These T cell receptor beta chains were read from a single sample in a study of T-cell memory formation after mild COVID-19. From the 5' RACE reads, TCRdb called clonotypes with MiXCR, one entry per CDR3 protein. The sample holds fewer than 250,000 distinct CDR3 sequences, 15% seen once. The sample comprised PBMCs or a T cell subset sorted from them (not recorded which). The receptors here all came from an adult woman who had mild COVID-19 (a few samples of this study predate the infection). Cell type and time point are not known. Both conserved end residues are part of each CDR3. A D gene is named only where the DNA matches it firmly. Rows give clone size only sometimes, using once, few, many, or a class for an expanded clone.

D gene: NA; V gene: TRBV2; clone size: few; CDR3 length: 14; J gene: TRBJ1-2; CDR3 DNA: TGTGCCAGCAGTGGGGACCGTCCTAACTATGGCTACACCTTC; CDR3 protein: CASSGDRPNYGYTF
D gene: TRBD1; V gene: TRBV20-1; clone size: NA; CDR3 length: 13; J gene: TRBJ1-5; CDR3 DNA: TGCAGTGCTCCGGGACAGGGACGACAGCCCCAGCATTTT; CDR3 protein: CSAPGQGRQPQHF
D gene: TRBD1; V gene: TRBV5-1; clone size: NA; CDR3 length: 14; J gene: TRBJ2-7; CDR3 DNA: TGCGCCAGCAGCCGCCGGGACAGGGGGGACGAGCAGTACTTC; CDR3 protein: CASSRRDRGDEQYF
D gene: TRBD1; V gene: TRBV12-3/TRBV12-4; clone size: NA; CDR3 length: 14; J gene: TRBJ1-2; CDR3 DNA: TGTGCCAGCGGATCGGGACAGCCGCCTCATGGCTACACCTTC; CDR3 protein: CASGSGQPPHGYTF
D gene: NA; V gene: TRBV6-4; clone size: few; CDR3 length: 15; J gene: TRBJ1-5; CDR3 DNA: TGTGCCAGCAGTGACCAGCCCGGAAACAATCAGCCCCAGCATTTT; CDR3 protein: CASSDQPGNNQPQHF
D gene: NA; V gene: TRBV2; clone size: many; CDR3 length: 12; J gene: TRBJ1-2; CDR3 DNA: TGTGCCAGCAGTCAGGGAAACTATGGCTACACCTTC; CDR3 protein: CASSQGNYGYTF
D gene: NA; V gene: TRBV29-1; clone size: few; CDR3 length: 13; J gene: TRBJ2-7; CDR3 DNA: TGCAGCGTTGAGGGGGACTCCTCCTACGAGCAGTACTTC; CDR3 protein: CSVEGDSSYEQYF
D gene: NA; V gene: TRBV20-1; clone size: NA; CDR3 length: 15; J gene: TRBJ2-7; CDR3 DNA: TGCAGTGCGGCGTTCGGTGGAATGGTAGGTTACGAGCAGTACTTC; CDR3 protein: CSAAFGGMVGYEQYF
D gene: TRBD2; V gene: TRBV11-2; clone size: NA; CDR3 length: 15; J gene: TRBJ2-1; CDR3 DNA: TGTGCCAGCAGCTTCACTAGCGGGGCTGACAATGAGCAGTTCTTC; CDR3 protein: CASSFTSGADNEQFF
D gene: NA; V gene: TRBV27; clone size: NA; CDR3 length: 14; J gene: TRBJ1-1; CDR3 DNA: TGTGCCAGCAGTTTATCGCTTGGACACAGGGAAGCTTTCTTT; CDR3 protein: CASSLSLGHREAFF
D gene: TRBD1; V gene: TRBV12-3/TRBV12-4; clone size: few; CDR3 length: 14; J gene: TRBJ2-7; CDR3 DNA: TGTGCCAGCAGTCTTGGACAGGGAATCCACGAGCAGTACTTC; CDR3 protein: CASSLGQGIHEQYF
D gene: NA; V gene: TRBV6-2/TRBV6-3; clone size: NA; CDR3 length: 11; J gene: TRBJ1-1; CDR3 DNA: TGTGCCAGCACCCAGGGCTCTGAAGCTTTCTTT; CDR3 protein: CASTQGSEAFF
D gene: NA; V gene: TRBV12-3/TRBV12-4; clone size: NA; CDR3 length: 15; J gene: TRBJ2-7; CDR3 DNA: TGTGCCAGCAGTCGACAGGGAGGGGGTTTCGGCGAGCAGTACTTC; CDR3 protein: CASSRQGGGFGEQYF
D gene: NA; V gene: TRBV4-1; clone size: NA; CDR3 length: 13; J gene: TRBJ1-2; CDR3 DNA: TGCGCCAGCAGCCGCACGGGAGACTATGGCTACACCTTC; CDR3 protein: CASSRTGDYGYTF
D gene: NA; V gene: TRBV7-9; clone size: few; CDR3 length: 12; J gene: TRBJ2-7; CDR3 DNA: TGTGCCAGCAGCCCAACCCGGGACGAGCAGTACTTC; CDR3 protein: CASSPTRDEQYF
D gene: NA; V gene: TRBV7-9; clone size: NA; CDR3 length: 14; J gene: TRBJ2-5; CDR3 DNA: TGTGCCAGCAGCTTATCAAACAGGGTTGAGACCCAGTACTTC; CDR3 protein: CASSLSNRVETQYF
D gene: TRBD2; V gene: TRBV5-1; clone size: many; CDR3 length: 17; J gene: TRBJ2-5; CDR3 DNA: TGCGCCAGCAGCCTCATAGGACTAGCGGGAGTAGGAGAGACCCAGTACTTC; CDR3 protein: CASSLIGLAGVGETQYF
D gene: TRBD1; V gene: TRBV14; clone size: NA; CDR3 length: 16; J gene: TRBJ1-1; CDR3 DNA: TGTGCCAGCAGCGCACGGACAGGGAATGTGTACACTGAAGCTTTCTTT; CDR3 protein: CASSARTGNVYTEAFF
D gene: TRBD1; V gene: TRBV20-1; clone size: NA; CDR3 length: 13; J gene: TRBJ1-1; CDR3 DNA: TGCAGTGCGTTCAGGGGGCCGGGCACTGAAGCTTTCTTT; CDR3 protein: CSAFRGPGTEAFF
D gene: NA; V gene: TRBV3-1; clone size: NA; CDR3 length: 13; J gene: TRBJ2-7; CDR3 DNA: TGTGCCAGCAGCTCCTTGAGGGGAAGCGAGCAGTACTTC; CDR3 protein: CASSSLRGSEQYF
D gene: NA; V gene: TRBV5-1; clone size: NA; CDR3 length: 14; J gene: TRBJ1-5; CDR3 DNA: TGCGCCAGCAGCTTGGAAGGTTTGAATCAGCCCCAGCATTTT; CDR3 protein: CASSLEGLNQPQHF
D gene: NA; V gene: TRBV6-6; clone size: few; CDR3 length: 12; J gene: TRBJ2-7; CDR3 DNA: TGTGCCAGCAGTCAGGCCCTCTACGAGCAGTACTTC; CDR3 protein: CASSQALYEQYF
D gene: NA; V gene: TRBV7-7; clone size: NA; CDR3 length: 14; J gene: TRBJ2-2; CDR3 DNA: TGTGCCAGCCGGAGCGGACCGAACACCGGGGAGCTGTTTTTT; CDR3 protein: CASRSGPNTGELFF
D gene: TRBD2; V gene: TRBV5-1; clone size: many; CDR3 length: 14; J gene: TRBJ2-5; CDR3 DNA: TGCGCCAGCAGCTTTAGCGGGGGGGCTGAGACCCAGTACTTC; CDR3 protein: CASSFSGGAETQYF
D gene: TRBD2; V gene: TRBV24-1; clone size: few; CDR3 length: 18; J gene: TRBJ2-1; CDR3 DNA: TGTGCCACCAGTGACCCCCAGCCTAGCGGGAGCTCCTACAATGAGCAGTTCTTC; CDR3 protein: CATSDPQPSGSSYNEQFF
D gene: TRBD2; V gene: TRBV7-9; clone size: many; CDR3 length: 15; J gene: TRBJ2-1; CDR3 DNA: TGTGCCAGCAGCCTTGGACTAGCGGGCTCCAATGAGCAGTTCTTC; CDR3 protein: CASSLGLAGSNEQFF
D gene: TRBD1; V gene: TRBV9; clone size: many; CDR3 length: 16; J gene: TRBJ2-1; CDR3 DNA: TGTGCCAGCAGCGCCCGGACAGGGGACAGCTGGGATGAGCAGTTCTTC; CDR3 protein: CASSARTGDSWDEQFF
D gene: NA; V gene: TRBV15; clone size: NA; CDR3 length: 13; J gene: TRBJ1-3; CDR3 DNA: TGTGCCACCAGCAGAGATTTAGGAAACACCATATATTTT; CDR3 protein: CATSRDLGNTIYF
D gene: TRBD1; V gene: TRBV27; clone size: NA; CDR3 length: 14; J gene: TRBJ2-3; CDR3 DNA: TGTGCCAGCAGTCAGGACAGGGGGACGGATACGCAGTATTTT; CDR3 protein: CASSQDRGTDTQYF
D gene: NA; V gene: TRBV15; clone size: few; CDR3 length: 17; J gene: TRBJ2-1; CDR3 DNA: TGTGCCACCAGCATTAGCCTGCGGGGACCTAACCACAATGAGCAGTTCTTC; CDR3 protein: CATSISLRGPNHNEQFF
D gene: TRBD1; V gene: TRBV30; clone size: NA; CDR3 length: 15; J gene: TRBJ1-1; CDR3 DNA: TGTGCCTGGAGTGCTACTGGACAGGGCGGTGCTGAAGCTTTCTTT; CDR3 protein: CAWSATGQGGAEAFF
D gene: NA; V gene: TRBV4-1; clone size: NA; CDR3 length: 18; J gene: TRBJ1-5; CDR3 DNA: TGCGCCAGCAGCCAAGGACGGCGCCGGGACCTTAGCAATCAGCCCCAGCATTTT; CDR3 protein: CASSQGRRRDLSNQPQHF
D gene: NA; V gene: TRBV28; clone size: NA; CDR3 length: 14; J gene: TRBJ2-5; CDR3 DNA: TGTGCCAGCAGTTTAACGGGGGCGAGTGAGACCCAGTACTTC; CDR3 protein: CASSLTGASETQYF
D gene: NA; V gene: TRBV2; clone size: few; CDR3 length: 11; J gene: TRBJ2-5; CDR3 DNA: TGTGCCAGCCGGTTCTTACCTTCCCAGTACTTC; CDR3 protein: CASRFLPSQYF
D gene: NA; V gene: TRBV6-5; clone size: NA; CDR3 length: 13; J gene: TRBJ1-5; CDR3 DNA: TGTGCCAGCAGTTCGGCGAAAAATCAGCCCCAGCATTTT; CDR3 protein: CASSSAKNQPQHF
D gene: TRBD1; V gene: TRBV2; clone size: NA; CDR3 length: 16; J gene: TRBJ1-2; CDR3 DNA: TGTGCCAGCAGTGAAGCGCTTCTGGACAGGGGTTATGGCTACACCTTC; CDR3 protein: CASSEALLDRGYGYTF
D gene: TRBD1; V gene: TRBV30; clone size: NA; CDR3 length: 13; J gene: TRBJ1-1; CDR3 DNA: TGTGCCTGGAGTCGGACAGGATGGACTGAAGCTTTCTTT; CDR3 protein: CAWSRTGWTEAFF
D gene: TRBD1; V gene: TRBV12-3/TRBV12-4; clone size: NA; CDR3 length: 16; J gene: TRBJ1-2; CDR3 DNA: TGTGCCAGCAGTTTTCGGGACAGTCAAACTAACTATGGCTACACCTTC; CDR3 protein: CASSFRDSQTNYGYTF
D gene: TRBD1; V gene: TRBV15; clone size: many; CDR3 length: 15; J gene: TRBJ2-5; CDR3 DNA: TGTGCCACCAGCAGAGGGACAGGGCTCCAAGAGACCCAGTACTTC; CDR3 protein: CATSRGTGLQETQYF
D gene: NA; V gene: TRBV2; clone size: NA; CDR3 length: 13; J gene: TRBJ1-2; CDR3 DNA: TGTGCCAGCAGTGAGGTTCTGGCCTATGGCTACACCTTC; CDR3 protein: CASSEVLAYGYTF
D gene: NA; V gene: TRBV5-5; clone size: NA; CDR3 length: 14; J gene: TRBJ2-7; CDR3 DNA: TGTGCCAGCAGCTTATGGGACCGTACCTACGAGCAGTACTTC; CDR3 protein: CASSLWDRTYEQYF
D gene: NA; V gene: TRBV4-2; clone size: few; CDR3 length: 14; J gene: TRBJ2-7; CDR3 DNA: TGTGCCAGCAGCGGGGGGCTGGAATGGGGGGAGCAGTACTTC; CDR3 protein: CASSGGLEWGEQYF
D gene: NA; V gene: TRBV20-1; clone size: few; CDR3 length: 11; J gene: TRBJ1-1; CDR3 DNA: TGCAGTGCGGGGAGGAACACTGAAGCTTTCTTT; CDR3 protein: CSAGRNTEAFF
D gene: TRBD1; V gene: TRBV6-5; clone size: few; CDR3 length: 14; J gene: TRBJ2-3; CDR3 DNA: TGTGCCAGCAACCCCGGGACAGGGCCAATAACGCAGTATTTT; CDR3 protein: CASNPGTGPITQYF
D gene: TRBD2; V gene: TRBV7-2; clone size: NA; CDR3 length: 12; J gene: TRBJ2-1; CDR3 DNA: TGTGCCAGCAGCCAACCGGGCGGGGGGCAGTTCTTC; CDR3 protein: CASSQPGGGQFF
D gene: TRBD1; V gene: TRBV6-5; clone size: NA; CDR3 length: 14; J gene: TRBJ1-2; CDR3 DNA: TGTGCCAGCAGAAAGCAGGGGGCCTGGGGTGGCTACACCTTC; CDR3 protein: CASRKQGAWGGYTF
D gene: TRBD1; V gene: TRBV5-6; clone size: NA; CDR3 length: 15; J gene: TRBJ2-7; CDR3 DNA: TGTGCCAGCAGCTCCCCATCGGACAGGGCCTACGAGCAGTACTTC; CDR3 protein: CASSSPSDRAYEQYF
D gene: NA; V gene: TRBV27; clone size: few; CDR3 length: 14; J gene: TRBJ2-7; CDR3 DNA: TGTGCCAGCAGTCCGCGTCAGGTTACCTACGAGCAGTACTTC; CDR3 protein: CASSPRQVTYEQYF
D gene: TRBD1; V gene: TRBV11-2; clone size: NA; CDR3 length: 16; J gene: TRBJ1-1; CDR3 DNA: TGTGCCAGCAGCTTAGATCGGGGGACAGGGAGCACTGAAGCTTTCTTT; CDR3 protein: CASSLDRGTGSTEAFF
D gene: NA; V gene: TRBV11-1; clone size: NA; CDR3 length: 15; J gene: TRBJ1-1; CDR3 DNA: TGTGCCAGCAGCCTCCTGGGACCGATGAACACTGAAGCTTTCTTT; CDR3 protein: CASSLLGPMNTEAFF
D gene: NA; V gene: TRBV7-9; clone size: NA; CDR3 length: 15; J gene: TRBJ1-1; CDR3 DNA: TGTGCCAGCAGCTTAGCGGGGCGCGGGCCCACTGAAGCTTTCTTT; CDR3 protein: CASSLAGRGPTEAFF
D gene: TRBD2; V gene: TRBV11-2; clone size: many; CDR3 length: 17; J gene: TRBJ2-5; CDR3 DNA: TGTGCCAGCAGCTTACGATCGTGGACTAGCGGGAGAGAGACCCAGTACTTC; CDR3 protein: CASSLRSWTSGRETQYF
D gene: NA; V gene: TRBV24-1; clone size: few; CDR3 length: 14; J gene: TRBJ2-7; CDR3 DNA: TGTGCCACCAGTGACAACAGGGTTGCCTACGAGCAGTACTTC; CDR3 protein: CATSDNRVAYEQYF
D gene: NA; V gene: TRBV5-1; clone size: NA; CDR3 length: 14; J gene: TRBJ1-1; CDR3 DNA: TGCGCCAGCACCACACAGGAGGGAACCACTGAAGCTTTCTTT; CDR3 protein: CASTTQEGTTEAFF
D gene: TRBD2; V gene: TRBV2; clone size: few; CDR3 length: 16; J gene: TRBJ2-1; CDR3 DNA: TGTGCCAGCAGTGAAGCGCTTAGCGGGAGGGCCCATGAGCAGTTCTTC; CDR3 protein: CASSEALSGRAHEQFF
D gene: TRBD2; V gene: TRBV9; clone size: NA; CDR3 length: 15; J gene: TRBJ2-3; CDR3 DNA: TGTGCCAGCAGTGCCAGCGGGGGGGCTGATGATACGCAGTATTTT; CDR3 protein: CASSASGGADDTQYF
D gene: NA; V gene: TRBV30; clone size: many; CDR3 length: 12; J gene: TRBJ1-2; CDR3 DNA: TGTGCTGAACAGCAGGGAAGCTATGGCTACACCTTC; CDR3 protein: CAEQQGSYGYTF
D gene: NA; V gene: TRBV18; clone size: few; CDR3 length: 15; J gene: TRBJ1-5; CDR3 DNA: TGTGCCAGCTCACGATCGGGAGATAGCAATCAGCCCCAGCATTTT; CDR3 protein: CASSRSGDSNQPQHF